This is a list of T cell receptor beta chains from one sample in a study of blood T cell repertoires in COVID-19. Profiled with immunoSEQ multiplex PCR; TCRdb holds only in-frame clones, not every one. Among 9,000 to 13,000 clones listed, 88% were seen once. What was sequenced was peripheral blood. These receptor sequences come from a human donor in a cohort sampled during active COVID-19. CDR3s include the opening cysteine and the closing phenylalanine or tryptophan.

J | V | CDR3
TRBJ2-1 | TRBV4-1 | CASSQDAGASSYNEQFF
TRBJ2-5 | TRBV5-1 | CASSTGTVEQETQYF
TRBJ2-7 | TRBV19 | CASSIGQGGWDEQYF
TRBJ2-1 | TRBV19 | CASSTLGLAGQSSYNEQFF
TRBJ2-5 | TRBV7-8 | CASSSYEGGLETQYF
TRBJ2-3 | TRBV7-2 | CASSLERSDTQYF
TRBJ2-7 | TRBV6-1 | CASSEEGGQTYEQYF
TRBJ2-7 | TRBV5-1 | CASSRDRWEEQYF
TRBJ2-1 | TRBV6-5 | CASRKGLAGNNEQFF
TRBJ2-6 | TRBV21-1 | CASSKDRRSGANVLTF
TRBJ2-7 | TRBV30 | CAWKRGAWYEQYF
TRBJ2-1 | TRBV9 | CASARTGSYNEQFF
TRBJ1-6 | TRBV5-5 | CASSSGPGDSPLHF
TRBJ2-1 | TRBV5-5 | CASSTLSGGDYNEQFF
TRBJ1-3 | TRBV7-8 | CASSADRGPGNTIYF
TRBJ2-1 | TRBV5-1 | CASSEELSYNEQFF
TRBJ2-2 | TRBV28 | CASSLGWSAGELFF
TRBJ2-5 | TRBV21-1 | CASRGRGGEETQYF
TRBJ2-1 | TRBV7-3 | CASSPNPRLAGGYYNEQFF
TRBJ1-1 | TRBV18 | CASVTTGGGTEAFF
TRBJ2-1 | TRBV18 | CASSPLGGVYNEQFF
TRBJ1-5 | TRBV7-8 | CASSLAAGRNQPQHF
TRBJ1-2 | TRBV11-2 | CASTRVGNNANYGYTF
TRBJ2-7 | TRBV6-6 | CASSYGPFEQYF
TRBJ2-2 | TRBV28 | CASMSYSSGTLNTGELFF
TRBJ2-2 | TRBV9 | CASTPGAGDTGELFF
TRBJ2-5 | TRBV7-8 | CASSSPGGRETQYF
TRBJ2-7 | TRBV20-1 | CSASPNTAYEQYF
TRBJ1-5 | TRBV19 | CASSGRRFSNQPQHF
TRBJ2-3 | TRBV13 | CASSLSSGGAVSQYF
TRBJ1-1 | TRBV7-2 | CASSPRTGSLQAFF
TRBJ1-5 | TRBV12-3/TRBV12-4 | CASSLQYQPQHF
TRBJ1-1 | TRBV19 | CASSIEVFSTEAFF
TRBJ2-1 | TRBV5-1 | CASSSEGEQFF
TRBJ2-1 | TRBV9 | CASSVGAGGPSSYNEQFF
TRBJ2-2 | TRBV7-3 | CASSRLSGANTGELFF
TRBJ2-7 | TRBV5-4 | CASSPRGGDYEQYF
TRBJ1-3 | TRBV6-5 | CASSFRSSGNTIYF
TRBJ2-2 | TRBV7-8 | CASSLYRGPNTGELFF
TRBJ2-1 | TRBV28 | CASSSQGPSKFF
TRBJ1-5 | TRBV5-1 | CASSLVGDQPQHF
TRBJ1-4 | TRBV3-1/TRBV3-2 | CASSQGLTGRLFF
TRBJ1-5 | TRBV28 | CASSSLGGELQPQHF
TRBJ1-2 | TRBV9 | CASSVETGTPHGYTF
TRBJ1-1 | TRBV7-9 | CASSQITLNTEAFF
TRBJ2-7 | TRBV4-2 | CASSQDAAMSSYEQYF
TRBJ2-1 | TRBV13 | CASSKIQRGGSYNEQFF
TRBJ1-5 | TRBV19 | CASSIKTEDGSNQPQHF
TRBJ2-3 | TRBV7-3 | CASSTGGHITDTQYF
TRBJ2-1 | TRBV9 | CASSVAGAGGYNEQFF
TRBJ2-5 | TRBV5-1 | CASSLGRAGETQYF